This T cell receptor beta chain was obtained from a study of cytomegalovirus exposure and HLA in healthy donors. Study-wide findings and caveats: The TCR clusters that emerged in the first cohort tended, a later analysis found, to co-occur in the approximately 110 validation repertoires.

Repertoires were generated with immunoSEQ multiplex PCR, while TCRdb's copy carries only in-frame clones and drops some. The top ten clones hold roughly 5.3% of a sample with 100,000 to 150,000 clones, roughly 88% of them seen once. From the approximately 110-subject validation cohort, which was separate from the roughly 620-subject first cohort, the donors were drawn. With respect to this clone: Its antigen is unknown.

The origin of this receptor is a man aged 18 to 29 in good health and CMV-seronegative. What was sequenced was PBMCs.

CDR3 sequence reads: CAWSVSRTSGSSAKNIQYF. CDR3 nucleotide sequence: TGTGCCTGGAGTGTTTCACGGACTAGCGGGAGTTCGGCCAAAAACATTCAGTACTTC. The V call is TRBV30, the J call TRBJ2-4, with TRBD2 identical over 13 bases. Germline V gene lookup returns CDR1 GTSNPN and CDR2 SVGIG (reference sequence). V lost 0 bases to trimming and J lost 1 base; unmatched junction nucleotides: 9. This CDR3 is built from 19 residues.